The 15 T cell receptor beta chains reported below all come from one sample, sequenced in a study of Graves' ophthalmopathy and Graves' hyperthyroidism. As the template, RNA transcripts were used to amplify TCR beta CDR3 regions. Second-round multiplex PCR followed a first-round RT-PCR using HTBI primers. TCRdb ran MiXCR on the multiplex PCR reads and lists one entry per CDR3 protein. The profile covers 1 million to 1.3 million distinct CDR3 sequences, with about 40% appearing a single time and 11% taken by the ten largest. Specimen: peripheral blood or thyroid tissue (not recorded which). The receptors originated from an adult man with Graves' hyperthyroidism.

This clonotype was counted at least ten times. The rearrangement joins TRBV7-8 to TRBJ1-5, with unresolved D. Germline CDR1 SGHVS, CDR2 FQNEAQ. The CDR3 is 15 amino acids. V shed 5 bases and J shed 9 bases, with 20 bases lying between them. The CDR3 loop is CASSQTPGDVRPQHF. In DNA form, the CDR3 reads TGTGCCAGCAGCCAGACCCCAGGAGACGTGCGGCCCCAGCATTTT.

This sequence joins TRBV29-1 and TRBJ2-5; tentatively, D is TRBD1 or TRBD2 (5 bases each). Germline-derived CDR1 and CDR2 are SQVTM and ANQGSEA. The CDR3 spans 12 residues. V was trimmed by 7 bases and J by 7 bases, leaving 16 bases between them. CDR3 in amino acids: CSARIRDRTQYF. Here the CDR3 DNA reads TGCAGCGCCCGGATCCGGGACCGGACCCAGTACTTC.

The chain combines TRBV11-2 with TRBJ1-2, with D possibly being TRBD1 (5 bases). Germline V gives CDR1 SGHAT, CDR2 FQNNGV. The germline V and J ends were trimmed by 3 bases and 8 bases, with 13 bases remaining between them. This CDR3 has 13 residues. CDR3 region: CASSFGGNQGYTF. The CDR3 nucleotides are TGTGCCAGCAGCTTTGGGGGTAATCAGGGCTACACCTTC.

Ten or more counts support this clonotype. This chain connects TRBV9 to TRBJ1-1; 12 nucleotides align to TRBD1. The CDR3 totals 17 residues. The V gene end was trimmed by 4 bases and the J gene end by 4 bases; junction bases not matched to a gene: 11. Germline V gene sequence: CDR1 SGDLS, CDR2 YYNGEE. The CDR3 region has the DNA TGTGCCAGCAGCTTATCGGGGACAGGGGGCTCGGGCACTGAAGCTTTCTTT. Encoded protein: CASSLSGTGGSGTEAFF. Full variable domain (missing parts from reference TRBV9 and TRBJ1-1): DSGVTQTPKHLITATGQRVTLRCSPRSGDLSVYWYQQSLDQGLQFLIQYYNGEERAKGNILERFSAQQFPDLHSELNLSSLELGDSALYFCASSLSGTGGSGTEAFFGQGTRLTVV.

The chain combines TRBV12-3 or TRBV12-4 with TRBJ1-2; 8 bases line up with TRBD1. CDR3 size: 13 residues. Unmatched junction bases numbered 5, after V lost 6 bases and J lost 5 bases. CDR3: CASSQRQGYGYTF. The CDR3 DNA is TGTGCCAGCAGCCAACGACAGGGGTATGGCTACACCTTC.

This clonotype was picked up many times. The genes are TRBV5-1 and TRBJ2-7; perhaps D is TRBD1 or TRBD2 (5 bases each). Deletions cut 0 bases from V and 3 bases from J, with 13 bases between. Looked up from germline, CDR1 is SGHRS and CDR2 is YFSETQ. The CDR3 is made up of 15 amino acids. CDR3: CASSLGDGENYEQYF. CDR3 nucleotides: TGCGCCAGCAGCTTGGGGGACGGGGAGAACTACGAGCAGTACTTC. Complete variable domain (other parts from reference TRBV5-1 and TRBJ2-7): KAGVTQTPRYLIKTRGQQVTLSCSPISGHRSVSWYQQTPGQGLQFLFEYFSETQRNKGNFPGRFSGRQFSNSRSEMNVSTLELGDSALYLCASSLGDGENYEQYFGPGTRLTVT.

This clonotype was observed many times. The CDR3 loop is CASSPRGQGTNYGYTF. The CDR3 nucleotides are TGTGCCAGCAGCCCCCGCGGGCAGGGGACTAACTATGGCTACACCTTC. The genes are TRBV7-9 and TRBJ1-2; weak D call: TRBD1 (6 bases). Per the germline V gene, CDR1 is SEHNR and CDR2 is FQNEAQ (reference sequence). V lost 5 bases to trimming and J lost 0 bases, with 16 bases between them. The CDR3 runs to 16 residues.

Ten or more counts support this clonotype. The rearrangement joins TRBV7-8 to TRBJ1-5, with D tentatively TRBD1 (5 bases). The CDR3 spans 14 residues. CDR1 and CDR2 (germline): SGHVS, FQNEAQ. The ends were cut back, 4 bases at V and 4 bases at J, with 11 bases in the middle. The CDR3 sequence: CASSSGLPNQPQHF. The CDR3 nucleotides read TGTGCCAGCAGCTCGGGACTGCCTAATCAGCCCCAGCATTTT. The variable domain in full, with the rest retrieved from reference TRBV7-8 and TRBJ1-5, is GAGVSQSPRYKVAKRGQDVALRCDPISGHVSLFWYQQALGQGPEFLTYFQNEAQLDKSGLPSDRFFAERPEGSVSTLKIQRTQQEDSAVYLCASSSGLPNQPQHFGDGTRLSIL.

This clonotype has at least ten counts. The chain is built from TRBV11-2 and TRBJ2-7; no clear D gene. The germline V gene encodes CDR1 SGHAT and CDR2 FQNNGV. This CDR3 is 14 amino acids long. Trimming cost V 4 bases and J 1 base, with 11 bases left between them. DNA of the CDR3: TGTGCCAGCAGCTCGTCAATCCATTCCTACGAGCAGTACTTC. Translated, it gives CASSSSIHSYEQYF.

This clonotype was counted ten times or more. The chain links TRBV4-2 to TRBJ2-6; TRBD1 is a possible D gene (6 bases). With 6 bases removed from V and 4 bases from J, the gap between germline ends came to 16 bases. Germline-derived CDR1 and CDR2 are LGHNA and YNFKEQ. The CDR3 consists of 16 residues. The chain's CDR3 is CASRPGTPDGANVLTF. Written as DNA, the CDR3 is TGTGCCAGCAGACCCGGGACACCCGACGGGGCCAACGTCCTGACTTTC.

This clonotype was observed a handful of times. The V and J genes are TRBV10-3 and TRBJ2-7; 7 bases fit TRBD2. The germline gives CDR1 ENHRY, CDR2 SYGVKD. The CDR3 runs 15 residues. The junction had 4 bases not matched to a gene; V was cut back by 0 bases and J by 2 bases. The DNA of the CDR3 is TGTGCCATCAGTGAGTCGAGCGGGGCCCCCTACGAGCAGTACTTC. Protein: CAISESSGAPYEQYF.

The chain uses TRBV20-1 and TRBJ1-3; 9 bases are shared with TRBD1. CDR3 length: 14 residues. J gave up 10 bases and V 4 bases, and 11 bases lay outside the gene matches. Germline-derived CDR1 and CDR2 are DFQATT and SNEGSKA (reference sequence). CDR3 loop: CSATTGGAEETIYF. The CDR3 coding sequence is TGCAGTGCTACCACAGGGGGCGCGGAAGAAACCATATATTTT.

At least ten counts were recorded for this clonotype. J is TRBJ2-7 and V is TRBV11-2, with 9 bases lining up with TRBD1. This CDR3 is built from 16 residues. With 5 bases clipped from V and 4 bases from J, the junction kept 12 bases outside the gene matches. Germline V gene data show CDR1 as SGHAT and CDR2 as FQNNGV. The CDR3 protein is CASSHPPGTGTYEQYF. The DNA of the CDR3 is TGTGCCAGCAGCCACCCCCCCGGGACAGGGACATACGAGCAGTACTTC. The full variable domain, completed using reference TRBV11-2 and TRBJ2-7, is EAGVAQSPRYKIIEKRQSVAFWCNPISGHATLYWYQQILGQGPKLLIQFQNNGVVDDSQLPKDRFSAERLKGVDSTLKIQPAKLEDSAVYLCASSHPPGTGTYEQYFGPGTRLTVT.

The chain joins TRBV9 to TRBJ2-2; 8 bases are a match to TRBD2. The germline gives CDR1 SGDLS, CDR2 YYNGEE. This CDR3 contains 15 residues. Unmatched junction bases numbered 4, after V lost 0 bases and J lost 6 bases. The CDR3 is CASSVERELPGELFF. The CDR3 nucleotides read TGTGCCAGCAGCGTAGAGCGGGAGCTGCCCGGGGAGCTGTTTTTT. The whole variable domain, remainder taken from reference TRBV9 and TRBJ2-2, is DSGVTQTPKHLITATGQRVTLRCSPRSGDLSVYWYQQSLDQGLQFLIQYYNGEERAKGNILERFSAQQFPDLHSELNLSSLELGDSALYFCASSVERELPGELFFGEGSRLTVL.

This clonotype was counted at least ten times. This rearrangement joins TRBV7-9 to TRBJ2-7, with D possibly TRBD1 on 6 matching bases. With 2 bases removed from V and 3 bases from J, the gap between germline ends came to 14 bases. The CDR3 consists of 15 residues. Germline values: CDR1 SEHNR, CDR2 FQNEAQ (reference sequence). The CDR3 loop is CASSLSRQEIYEQYF. The CDR3 DNA reads TGTGCCAGCAGCTTAAGCCGACAGGAAATCTACGAGCAGTACTTC.